The text below deals with one T cell receptor beta chain. Profiling relied on immunoSEQ multiplex PCR, and the TCRdb table lists in-frame clones only, not all of them. The sample has about 71,000 clones; 86% are singletons. The data belong to a study of OX40 agonist ivuxolimab in advanced cancers. Germline V CDR1 and CDR2: SGHTS, YDEGEE. This CDR3 contains 15 residues. V was clipped by 4 bases and J by 3 bases, with 14 bases between them. Here the sequenced sample was CD4+ or CD8+ T cells sorted from blood, taken in a trial of the OX40 agonist ivuxolimab. The chain combines TRBV5-8 with TRBJ2-1; D might be TRBD1 (6 bases). This clonotype was obtained from an adult with an advanced solid tumor such as melanoma, head and neck, liver or kidney cancer. CDR3 DNA sequence: TGTGCCAGCAGCCCCGGCCGACAGGTCTACAATGAGCAGTTCTTC. It codes for CASSPGRQVYNEQFF.